This T cell receptor (beta chain) comes out of a study of blood T cell repertoires in COVID-19 (dated by TCRdb to about 2020). For context, the study as a whole: Samples from collaborators originated in the United States, Italy and Spain and spanned both the acute and convalescent phases of COVID-19. The prospective study material was composed of cDNA or gDNA derived from T cells, B-cell-depleted T cells, or PBMCs. Deeply sampled blood TCRbeta repertoires from subjects exposed to, actively infected with, or recovered from COVID-19 were included in the dataset. The repertoires were released in a freely available public database meant as a resource for research on the immune response to SARS-CoV-2. The samples were drawn from two sources: the first 160 participants of the ongoing ImmuneRACE study, and 1,254 subjects contributed by 6 global collaborators. A de-identified subject ID, COVID-19 status, age in years and sex were almost always included in the sample metadata. Where available, HLA class I and class II types were obtained from metadata supplied by the sample provider rather than from assay-based typing. Study-level results and caveats: How much clinical and demographic metadata was included differed by source and by participant, and the metadata was provided uncurated.

In the prospective study, participants were about 18 to 95 years old, resided in about two dozen geographic areas of the United States, and were enrolled through a virtual design. In the prospective study, participants were assigned to cohorts based on the clinical history participants reported in a screening survey and a study questionnaire. In the prospective study, mobile phlebotomists collected whole blood, serum and a nasopharyngeal or oropharyngeal swab from each participant. Prospective study participants could optionally give additional blood draws and questionnaires over a 2-month period. Before DNA extraction, blood samples from the prospective study were shipped at room temperature or frozen. Measured from the cysteine to the phenylalanine, the CDR3 is 15 residues long. Only CDR3 DNA is held: 45 bases, read in frame from base 1. Based on the germline V gene, the CDR1 and CDR2 sequences are SNHLY and FYNNEI. The V and J ends are trimmed by 6 bases and 3 bases, leaving 18 bases between them.

TCRbeta CDR3 regions were amplified from genomic DNA using the immunoSEQ Assay, a bias-controlled multiplex PCR. The study's processing was this. Nucleated cell counts per sample were estimated from amplification of reference gene primers within the assay. To quantify the absolute abundance of each unique TCRbeta CDR3 rearrangement, sequence reads were collapsed and filtered. Productive Simpson clonality was computed per sample as the square root of Simpson's diversity index over productive rearrangements. The clones in this table, taken by TCRdb from immuneACCESS, are in-frame only. Not every clone is retained; where verified, under half of the shortfall comes from an unresolved V gene, and the cause of the rest is unknown. V and J calls and clone size are given by that table; D and trimming were obtained from the DNA. For this sample there are around 250,000 clones; 91% appear just once. Roughly 1.2% of the sample belongs to the ten largest clones.

Note on this clone: What this receptor recognizes is not known. No qualities accompany the bases; no much larger clone lies one base away.

This TCR derives from a human donor in a cohort exposed to, infected with or recovered from COVID-19 (not recorded which). The donor label of this sample is uncertain. Sequences were obtained from PBMCs or T cells enriched from blood (not recorded which). The sequence links TRBV2 to TRBJ2-7; the D gene remains uncertain. In nucleotides, the sequence is TGTGCCAGCAGCGATGACAAAGGCAAACTCTACGAGCAGTACTTC. It is translated as CASSDDKGKLYEQYF.